One and the same sample provided the 4 T cell receptor beta chains below, sequenced in a study of blood T cell repertoires in COVID-19. Data came from immunoSEQ multiplex PCR; TCRdb stores just in-frame clones and leaves some out. The sample lists around 290,000 clones; roughly nine tenths were seen once. Sequenced input: PBMCs or T cells enriched from blood (not recorded which). The origin of the receptors is a woman aged 40 to 50 who had recovered from COVID-19.

The CDR3 DNA reads as TGTGCCAGCAGCGTGTCGGCAGGCGCCGGGAACACTGAAGCTTTCTTT. Translated: CASSVSAGAGNTEAFF. The genes are TRBV9 and TRBJ1-1; D unclear. V lost 2 bases and J lost 1, with 15 bases in between. The germline gives CDR1 SGDLS, CDR2 YYNGEE. This CDR3 is 16 amino acids long.

The chain uses TRBV2 and TRBJ1-5; D call uncertain. V shed 4 bases and J shed 6 bases, with 13 bases lying between them. The CDR3 has 14 residues. Looked up from germline, CDR1 is SNHLY and CDR2 is FYNNEI. The CDR3 here is CASSGTRISQPQHF. Written as DNA, the CDR3 is TGTGCCAGCAGTGGAACGCGGATTAGTCAGCCCCAGCATTTT.

This chain uses TRBV5-1 with TRBJ1-1; 12 bases agree with TRBD1. The V segment lost 4 bases and the J segment 1 base; nucleotides outside the gene matches: 8. The CDR3 spans 17 residues. The V gene's germline CDR1 is SGHRS and CDR2 YFSETQ. The CDR3 loop reads CASSPSGTGGGNTEAFF. In nucleotides, the CDR3 is TGCGCCAGCAGCCCGTCCGGGACAGGGGGCGGGAACACTGAAGCTTTCTTT.

V gene TRBV11-2 combines with J gene TRBJ1-5; no reliable D call. The ends were cut back, 3 bases at V and 4 bases at J, with 7 bases in the middle. CDR3 length: 13 amino acids. Germline-derived CDR1 and CDR2 are SGHAT and FQNNGV. In DNA, the CDR3 is TGTGCCAGCAGCTTTTCTGAGAATCAGCCCCAGCATTTT. Protein sequence: CASSFSENQPQHF.